These 15 T cell receptor beta chains came from one sample sequenced in a study of blood T cell repertoires in COVID-19. The assay was immunoSEQ multiplex PCR, and TCRdb's table has in-frame clones only and misses some. The data hold approximately 350,000 clones, with approximately 86% observed a single time. Source material: peripheral blood. These receptors were obtained from a woman in her sixties or seventies with COVID-19, enrolled during active disease.

The J gene is TRBJ2-1, the V gene TRBV12-5; 9 bases are shared with TRBD1. J was trimmed by 6 bases and V by 5 bases; bases with no gene match: 11. This CDR3 region has 16 residues. Per the germline V gene, CDR1 is LGHNT and CDR2 is FRNRAP. CDR3 DNA: TGTGCTAGTGGTCTCGCTGGACAGGGGACAGCCAATGAGCAGTTCTTC. The encoded protein is CASGLAGQGTANEQFF.

The genes are TRBV3-1 (or the pseudogene TRBV3-2) and TRBJ2-1; TRBD2 aligns across 11 bases. Germline values: CDR1 LGHDT, CDR2 YNNKEL (reference sequence). J gave up 6 bases and V 1 base, and 8 bases lay outside the gene matches. This CDR3 comprises 17 residues. This CDR3 is CASSQGLAGGAPNEQFF. The CDR3, as DNA: TGTGCCAGCAGCCAAGGGTTAGCGGGGGGGGCCCCCAATGAGCAGTTCTTC.

V and J are TRBV27 and TRBJ1-2; D possibly corresponds to TRBD1 (5 bases). CDR1 MNHEY and CDR2 SMNVEV come from the germline V gene (reference sequence). CDR3 length: 14 amino acids. Trimming left V 2 bases short and J 4 bases short, with 11 bases between. CDR3 amino acids: CASSLRGAAYGYTF. The CDR3 DNA is TGTGCCAGCAGTTTACGCGGGGCCGCCTATGGCTACACCTTC.

This clone was picked up a small number of times. This chain joins TRBV4-1 and TRBJ1-6, with D unresolved. With 1 base removed from V and 7 bases from J, the gap between germline ends came to 11 bases. The V gene's germline CDR1 is MGHRA and CDR2 YSYEKL. The CDR3 runs 15 residues. The CDR3 loop reads CASSQVRAGNSPLHF. Here the CDR3 DNA reads TGCGCCAGCAGCCAAGTAAGGGCGGGGAATTCACCCCTCCACTTT.

The chain combines TRBV2 with TRBJ2-6; the D gene is possibly TRBD1 (6 bases). Per germline, CDR1 SNHLY and CDR2 FYNNEI. V lost 3 bases to trimming and J lost 0 bases, with 6 bases between them. CDR3 length: 15 residues. Here the CDR3 DNA reads TGTGCCAGCAGTGAGGACAGCTCTGGGGCCAACGTCCTGACTTTC. As protein: CASSEDSSGANVLTF. Supplemented by reference TRBV2 and TRBJ2-6, the full variable domain reads EPEVTQTPSHQVTQMGQEVILRCVPISNHLYFYWYRQILGQKVEFLVSFYNNEISEKSEIFDDQFSVERPDGSNFTLKIRSTKLEDSAMYFCASSEDSSGANVLTFGAGSRLTVL.

This chain uses TRBV6-6 with TRBJ2-3; TRBD2 matches at 7 bases. Germline trimming cut 4 bases from V and 3 bases from J; bases unmatched to any gene: 10. The length of the CDR3 is 16 residues. Germline V CDR1 and CDR2: MNHNY, SVGAGI (reference sequence). The CDR3 DNA follows: TGTGCCAGCAGTTCCCGTGGAGCGGGGCTTACAGATACGCAGTATTTT. Translating gives CASSSRGAGLTDTQYF.

The V and J genes are TRBV6-5 and TRBJ2-7, with D perhaps TRBD1 (6 bases). From germline, CDR1 is MNHEY and CDR2 SVGAGI. V lost 6 bases and J lost 2, with 14 bases in between. The CDR3 loop spans 14 amino acids. The CDR3 nucleotides are TGTGCCAGCAGCTCAGGTGGGGGCCCCTACGAGCAGTACTTC. Protein sequence: CASSSGGGPYEQYF.

The rearrangement uses TRBV6-1 and TRBJ1-6, with a tentative D call TRBD1 (5 bases). V lost 1 base, J lost 4 bases, and 11 bases lay in between. Germline CDR1 MNHNS, CDR2 SASEGT. The CDR3 has 16 amino acids. The CDR3, as DNA: TGTGCCAGCAGTGAAGTATCGGGGGGGTATAATTCACCCCTCCACTTT. Its protein product is CASSEVSGGYNSPLHF.

This sequence joins TRBV27 and TRBJ1-5; tentatively, D is TRBD1 (6 bases). Germline CDR1 reads MNHEY; CDR2 reads SMNVEV (reference sequence). Trimming removed 6 bases from V and 7 bases from J, with 16 bases in between. The CDR3 contains 14 residues. In DNA form, the CDR3 reads TGTGCCAGCAGCAGCCAGGGGCCACAGCAGCCCCAGCATTTT. It codes for CASSSQGPQQPQHF.

The J gene is TRBJ1-2, the V gene TRBV5-6, with 7 bases aligning to TRBD1. This CDR3 is 15 amino acids long. Germline values: CDR1 SGHDT, CDR2 YYEEEE. V lost 4 bases and J lost 3; bases outside the gene matches: 9. CDR3 residues: CASSPSDRLYYGYTF. As DNA, the CDR3 is TGTGCCAGCAGCCCCTCGGACAGGCTTTACTATGGCTACACCTTC.

The chain recombines TRBV2 with TRBJ1-4; D perhaps matches TRBD1 (5 bases). Trimming pared 3 bases from V and 14 bases from J, leaving 10 bases between. Per the germline V gene, CDR1 is SNHLY and CDR2 is FYNNEI. The CDR3 extends over 11 amino acids. CDR3 region: CASSETERLFF. Here the CDR3 DNA reads TGTGCCAGCAGTGAGACAGAACGGCTGTTTTTT. Supplemented by reference TRBV2 and TRBJ1-4, the full variable domain reads EPEVTQTPSHQVTQMGQEVILRCVPISNHLYFYWYRQILGQKVEFLVSFYNNEISEKSEIFDDQFSVERPDGSNFTLKIRSTKLEDSAMYFCASSETERLFFGSGTQLSVL.

The J gene is TRBJ2-5, the V gene TRBV14; D is perhaps TRBD2 (5 bases). CDR3 length equals 14 residues. The V end lost 1 base, the J end lost 3 bases, and 9 bases lay between the germline ends. Germline CDR1 SGHDN, CDR2 FVKESK. CDR3 in DNA: TGTGCCAGCAGCCAAGCGGGGATTAAAGAGACCCAGTACTTC. Translating gives CASSQAGIKETQYF. Using reference TRBV14 and TRBJ2-5 for the parts outside the CDR3, the full variable domain is EAGVTQFPSHSVIEKGQTVTLRCDPISGHDNLYWYRRVMGKEIKFLLHFVKESKQDESGMPNNRFLAERTGGTYSTLKVQPAELEDSGVYFCASSQAGIKETQYFGPGTRLLVL.

The V call is TRBV20-1, the J call TRBJ2-3; 7 nucleotides match TRBD2. The junction had 5 bases not matched to a gene; V was cut back by 3 bases and J by 2 bases. The CDR3 extends over 14 amino acids. The germline CDR1 and CDR2 sequences are DFQATT and SNEGSKA (reference sequence). This CDR3 is CSASFRGVTDTQYF. DNA of the CDR3: TGCAGTGCTAGTTTCCGGGGGGTCACAGATACGCAGTATTTT.

In its sample, this clone was seen once. Other DNA sequences of this sample code for an identical CDR3. V gene TRBV7-3 combines with J gene TRBJ2-1; 10 positions agree with TRBD1. From germline, CDR1 is SGHTA and CDR2 FQGTGA. The CDR3 is 14 amino acids. The junction had 4 bases not matched to a gene; V was cut back by 5 bases and J by 6 bases. As DNA, the CDR3 is TGTGCCAGCAGCCGCGGACAGGGGGGCAATGAGCAGTTCTTC. It encodes CASSRGQGGNEQFF.

This sequence joins TRBV5-5 and TRBJ2-5, with a tentative D call TRBD1 (5 bases). CDR3 length: 14 residues. The germline gives CDR1 SGHKS, CDR2 YYEKEE (reference sequence). The V end lost 4 bases, the J end lost 1 base, and 11 bases lay between the germline ends. CDR3 DNA: TGTGCCAGCAGCCCCAGGGAATCCCAAGAGACCCAGTACTTC. This gives the protein CASSPRESQETQYF.